Presented here are 28 T cell receptor beta chains from one specimen sequenced in a study of cytomegalovirus exposure and HLA in healthy donors. Primers for the PCR totalled 60 Vbeta and 13 Jbeta. The repertoire was sequenced with immunoSEQ multiplex PCR; TCRdb's copy has only in-frame clones and lacks some. The sample contains roughly 120,000 clones, approximately 80% of which appear only once. The material sequenced was PBMCs. These receptors originate from a man aged 30 to 45 in good health and CMV-seropositive.

The rearrangement uses TRBV5-5 and TRBJ2-3, with D perhaps matching TRBD2 (5 bases). Germline V gives CDR1 SGHKS, CDR2 YYEKEE (reference sequence). Between the trimmed V and J ends, which lost 4 bases and 2 bases, there was a span of 11 bases. CDR3 length equals 14 residues. The CDR3 DNA reads TGTGCCAGCAGCCGATCCGGGGACACAGATACGCAGTATTTT. Translating it yields CASSRSGDTDTQYF.

This clone was detected only a few times. CDR3 in amino acids: CASSHPKSGQRVNYGYTF. In DNA form, the CDR3 reads TGCGCCAGCAGCCATCCAAAGTCGGGACAGAGAGTTAACTATGGCTACACCTTC. The chain employs TRBV4-1 and TRBJ1-2; TRBD1 matches at 7 bases. Germline V gives CDR1 MGHRA, CDR2 YSYEKL. V was clipped by 3 bases and J by 1 base; unmatched bases: 14. The CDR3 totals 18 residues.

This chain connects TRBV4-3 to TRBJ2-3; D unresolved. With 5 bases removed from V and 2 bases from J, the gap between germline ends came to 11 bases. The germline V gene has CDR1 LGHNA and CDR2 YSLEER. The length of the CDR3 is 14 residues. The CDR3 region is CASSTRSYTDTQYF. CDR3 nucleotides: TGCGCCAGCAGCACCCGGTCCTACACAGATACGCAGTATTTT.

This clone has a handful of counts. Its ends do not fully match the called genes, so a read error is possible. V and J are TRBV5-6 and TRBJ1-1; D possibly corresponds to TRBD1 (6 bases). This CDR3 spans 14 amino acids. The germline V gene encodes CDR1 SGHDT and CDR2 YYEEEE. The DNA of the CDR3 is TGTGCCAGCAACTTGCAGGGGATAGGCACTGAAGCTTTCTTT. Translating gives CASNLQGIGTEAFF.

The chain links TRBV7-3 to TRBJ2-5, with a tentative D call TRBD2 (6 bases). CDR1 SGHTA and CDR2 FQGTGA come from the germline V gene. Trimming stripped 4 bases from V and 6 bases from J, with 18 bases between. The CDR3 extends over 15 amino acids. This CDR3 is CASSSESGPRKTQYF. CDR3 in DNA: TGTGCCAGCAGCTCAGAAAGCGGGCCTCGGAAGACCCAGTACTTC.

The genes are TRBV9 and TRBJ1-2, with a possible D match to TRBD1 (5 bases). The germline CDR1 and CDR2 sequences are SGDLS and YYNGEE. This CDR3 has 14 amino acids. Trimming left V 4 bases short and J 8 bases short, with 18 bases between. The CDR3 is CASSPALLTDGYTF. In nucleotides, the CDR3 is TGTGCCAGCAGCCCAGCTTTACTGACAGACGGCTACACCTTC.

This clone was seen only a few times. The chain is built from TRBV30 and TRBJ2-7, with 8 bases lining up with TRBD2. CDR1 is GTSNPN, CDR2 SVGIG, per germline (reference sequence). V lost 2 bases to trimming and J lost 6 bases; unmatched junction nucleotides: 12. The CDR3 has 15 amino acids. The CDR3 DNA is TGTGCCTGGAGTCCCCGGGGGGGGTCCCGGTCCGAGCAGTACTTC. Amino acids: CAWSPRGGSRSEQYF.

The V gene is TRBV7-6, the J gene TRBJ2-1, with 11 bases lining up with TRBD2. Unmatched junction bases numbered 10, after V lost 5 bases and J lost 7 bases. The CDR3 length is 16 residues. The germline CDR1 and CDR2 sequences are SGHVS and FNYEAQ. The CDR3 DNA follows: TGTGCCAGCAGCCTCCGGGGGACTAGCGGAGCAAATGAGCAGTTCTTC. This codes for CASSLRGTSGANEQFF.

This rearrangement joins TRBV19 to TRBJ2-6; TRBD2 is a possible D gene (5 bases). The CDR3 is made up of 17 amino acids. The V end was cut by 1 base, the J end by 0 bases, with 10 bases between. Looked up from germline, CDR1 is LNHDA and CDR2 is SQIVND (reference sequence). The chain's CDR3 is CASSIGREVSGANVLTF. The DNA for the CDR3 is TGTGCCAGTAGTATAGGACGGGAAGTCTCTGGGGCCAACGTCCTGACTTTC.

The V gene is TRBV7-9, the J gene TRBJ1-2; D call uncertain. V shed 1 base and J shed 8 bases, with 14 bases lying between them. The CDR3 covers 14 residues. Germline CDR1 SEHNR, CDR2 FQNEAQ (reference sequence). The CDR3 spells CASSLVGGLEGYTF. CDR3 nucleotide sequence: TGTGCCAGCAGCTTAGTCGGCGGCCTAGAGGGCTACACCTTC.

This chain links TRBV19 with TRBJ1-3; D possibly corresponds to TRBD1 (5 bases). From germline, CDR1 is LNHDA and CDR2 SQIVND (reference sequence). The CDR3 is made up of 15 amino acids. V lost 7 bases to trimming and J lost 0 bases, with 13 bases between them. The CDR3 sequence is CASTQGYSSGNTIYF. For the CDR3, the DNA is TGTGCCAGTACCCAGGGATACAGCTCTGGAAACACCATATATTTT.

This chain connects TRBV30 to TRBJ1-3, with D possibly matching TRBD1 (5 bases). This CDR3 contains 11 residues. Trimming left V 1 base short and J 11 bases short, with 9 bases between. The V gene's germline CDR1 is GTSNPN and CDR2 SVGIG (reference sequence). CDR3 sequence: CAWSAQGSIYF. The CDR3 DNA reads TGTGCCTGGAGTGCCCAGGGTTCCATATATTTT.

The CDR3 sequence: CSVERQGMETQYF. The CDR3 DNA follows: TGCAGCGTTGAACGACAGGGGATGGAGACCCAGTACTTC. The chain links TRBV29-1 to TRBJ2-5, with TRBD1 identical over 8 bases. V lost 2 bases and J lost 5; bases outside the gene matches: 4. Germline V lookup: CDR1 SQVTM, CDR2 ANQGSEA. The CDR3 consists of 13 residues.

V and J are TRBV7-2 and TRBJ1-1; D is possibly TRBD1 (5 bases). This CDR3 is 15 amino acids long. The germline gives CDR1 SGHTA, CDR2 FQGNSA. Trimming cost V 0 bases and J 7 bases, with 15 bases left between them. The CDR3 reads CASSLAVGGLGEAFF. The CDR3, as DNA: TGTGCCAGCAGCTTAGCTGTTGGGGGACTGGGTGAAGCTTTCTTT.

This sequence joins TRBV27 and TRBJ1-1, with D possibly being TRBD1 (6 bases). The CDR3 sequence is 14 residues long. CDR1 is MNHEY, CDR2 SMNVEV, per germline (reference sequence). Trimming removed 1 base from V and 2 bases from J, with 8 bases in between. CDR3 coding DNA: TGTGCCAGCAGTTTATGGGGGCCCAACACTGAAGCTTTCTTT. Translation gives CASSLWGPNTEAFF.

The chain is built from TRBV2 and TRBJ2-2, with 7 nucleotides matching TRBD1. The CDR3 loop spans 16 amino acids. With 10 bases clipped from V and 0 bases from J, the junction kept 11 bases outside the gene matches. Germline V gives CDR1 SNHLY, CDR2 FYNNEI. CDR3 DNA: TGTGCCACCCAGAGGGACAGCATAGCGAACACCGGGGAGCTGTTTTTT. Amino acids: CATQRDSIANTGELFF.

The gene calls are TRBV13 and TRBJ1-2; 8 bases agree with TRBD1. Germline V gives CDR1 PRHDT, CDR2 FYEKMQ (reference sequence). J was trimmed by 6 bases and V by 4 bases; bases with no gene match: 1. CDR3 length: 12 amino acids. The CDR3 DNA is TGTGCCAGCAGCTCGACAGGGGATGGCTACACCTTC. As protein: CASSSTGDGYTF.

This rearrangement joins TRBV28 to TRBJ1-5, with TRBD1 identical over 9 bases. Germline V CDR1 and CDR2: MDHEN, SYDVKM. The V gene end was trimmed by 7 bases and the J gene end by 1 base; junction bases not matched to a gene: 8. CDR3 size: 16 residues. CDR3 residues: CASTRDRALSNQPQHF. CDR3 coding DNA: TGTGCCAGCACCCGGGACAGGGCGTTAAGCAATCAGCCCCAGCATTTT.

This clone was recorded once. The chain combines TRBV15 with TRBJ1-5; TRBD1 agrees at 7 bases. The CDR3 consists of 15 residues. The trim removed 2 bases at V and 5 bases at J, leaving 6 bases unmatched. Germline loops: CDR1 LNHNV, CDR2 YYDKDF (reference sequence). In DNA, the CDR3 is TGTGCCACCAGCAGAACAGGGGTAGACGATCAGCCCCAGCATTTT. Translated, it gives CATSRTGVDDQPQHF. Full variable domain (outside the CDR3, taken from reference TRBV15 and TRBJ1-5): DAMVIQNPRYQVTQFGKPVTLSCSQTLNHNVMYWYQQKSSQAPKLLFHYYDKDFNNEADTPDNFQSRRPNTSFCFLDIRSPGLGDTAMYLCATSRTGVDDQPQHFGDGTRLSIL.

The J gene is TRBJ1-1, the V gene TRBV27; 8 bases align to TRBD1. This CDR3 spans 15 amino acids. CDR1 and CDR2 (germline): MNHEY, SMNVEV (reference sequence). V dropped 6 bases and J dropped 1; count of bases not matched to a gene: 7. The CDR3 spells CASRVGGQENTEAFF. In DNA form, the CDR3 reads TGTGCCAGCAGGGTCGGGGGACAGGAGAACACTGAAGCTTTCTTT.

Concerning this clone: This CDR3 is also generated by other DNA sequences in the sample. The V gene is TRBV5-1, the J gene TRBJ2-7; D is perhaps TRBD2 (6 bases). V was clipped by 4 bases and J by 3 bases, with 11 bases between them. The germline V gene has CDR1 SGHRS and CDR2 YFSETQ. The CDR3 sequence is 13 residues long. CDR3 loop: CASSLTGDYEQYF. CDR3 coding DNA: TGCGCCAGCAGCCTAACGGGAGACTACGAGCAGTACTTC. Using reference TRBV5-1 and TRBJ2-7 for the parts outside the CDR3, the full variable domain is KAGVTQTPRYLIKTRGQQVTLSCSPISGHRSVSWYQQTPGQGLQFLFEYFSETQRNKGNFPGRFSGRQFSNSRSEMNVSTLELGDSALYLCASSLTGDYEQYFGPGTRLTVT.

The V call is TRBV2, the J call TRBJ2-1; 10 nucleotides agree with TRBD2. This CDR3 comprises 16 residues. From germline, CDR1 is SNHLY and CDR2 FYNNEI. J lost 7 bases, V lost 6 bases, and 12 bases had no gene match. CDR3 sequence (DNA): TGTGCCAGCAGCCGAGCGGGGGGGGCTCTATTAAATGAGCAGTTCTTC. This sequence encodes CASSRAGGALLNEQFF.

The chain links TRBV19 to TRBJ1-1; 8 bases agree with TRBD1. Germline lookup yields CDR1 LNHDA and CDR2 SQIVND (reference sequence). This CDR3 spans 14 amino acids. V lost 7 bases, J lost 1 base, and 5 bases stayed unmatched. The CDR3 loop is CASNLGTGNTEAFF. The CDR3 bases are TGTGCCAGTAATCTCGGGACAGGGAACACTGAAGCTTTCTTT.

The V and J genes are TRBV5-1 and TRBJ2-7; 7 bases agree with TRBD2. V lost 6 bases to trimming and J lost 7 bases; unmatched junction nucleotides: 19. This CDR3 contains 16 residues. CDR1 is SGHRS and CDR2 is YFSETQ in the germline V gene. CDR3 nucleotides: TGCGCCAGCACCCTGGAGAACCTAGCGGAATCTATTGAGCAGTACTTC. It encodes CASTLENLAESIEQYF. Filled out from reference TRBV5-1 and TRBJ2-7, the complete variable domain reads KAGVTQTPRYLIKTRGQQVTLSCSPISGHRSVSWYQQTPGQGLQFLFEYFSETQRNKGNFPGRFSGRQFSNSRSEMNVSTLELGDSALYLCASTLENLAESIEQYFGPGTRLTVT.

This rearrangement joins TRBV6-1 to TRBJ1-2, with 8 bases lining up with TRBD1. Germline V CDR1 and CDR2: MNHNS, SASEGT. Trimming cost V 5 bases and J 0 bases; bases outside gene matches: 2. The CDR3 extends over 14 amino acids. This CDR3 reads CASSTTGANYGYTF. CDR3 DNA: TGTGCCAGCAGTACGACAGGGGCTAACTATGGCTACACCTTC.

The chain joins TRBV21-1 to TRBJ2-5; the DNA was not compared with TRBD1, the D call given in the table. TRBV21-1 is recorded as a pseudogene. The CDR3 extends over 19 amino acids. This chain's CDR3 is CASSKVSFTETGDTETQYF. CDR3 nucleotides: TGTGCCAGCAGCAAAGTGAGTTTCACCGAAACAGGGGATACGGAGACCCAGTACTTC.

The genes are TRBV27 and TRBJ2-7, with D unclear. CDR3 length equals 12 residues. CDR1 and CDR2 from the germline V gene are MNHEY and SMNVEV (reference sequence). The V end was cut by 7 bases, the J end by 1 base, with 8 bases between. The CDR3 here is CASNPKSYEQYF. The CDR3 bases are TGTGCCAGCAACCCTAAATCCTACGAGCAGTACTTC.

J is TRBJ1-6 and V is TRBV11-2; D is undetermined. Trimming took 4 bases from V and 7 from J, leaving 5 bases between them. CDR1 is SGHAT, CDR2 FQNNGV, per germline. There are 12 residues in the CDR3. As DNA, the CDR3 is TGTGCCAGCAGCTCAACAAATTCACCCCTCCACTTT. Encoded protein: CASSSTNSPLHF.